A selection of T cell receptor beta chains follows, all from one sample in a study of T cells in Graves' hyperthyroidism and ophthalmopathy. TCRdb itself ran the multiplex PCR reads through MiXCR, one entry per CDR3 protein. Of about 300,000 distinct CDR3 sequences in the sample, 25% were seen once. The sequenced sample was blood. The receptors come from a man aged 35 to 55 with Graves' hyperthyroidism that later progressed to Graves' ophthalmopathy. The CDR3 runs from the conserved cysteine through the conserved F or W. The D gene is left open where the match is weak. Part of the rows lack a size; the others show once, few, many or a class for expanded clones.

j_call: TRBJ1-2; clone_size: many; d_call: TRBD1; v_call: TRBV6-1; cdr3_nt: TGTGCCAGCAGTGAAGTAGGGGGCGAAGGCTACACCTTC; cdr3_aa: CASSEVGGEGYTF
j_call: TRBJ1-1; clone_size: many; d_call: NA; v_call: TRBV14; cdr3_nt: TGTGCCAGCAGCCAAGTAACAGACACTGAAGCTTTCTTT; cdr3_aa: CASSQVTDTEAFF
j_call: TRBJ2-4; clone_size: many; d_call: TRBD2; v_call: TRBV10-3; cdr3_nt: TGTGCCACGGCGCGGGAGGCCGAGGGCATTCAGTACTTC; cdr3_aa: CATAREAEGIQYF
j_call: TRBJ2-7; clone_size: NA; d_call: NA; v_call: TRBV2; cdr3_nt: TGTGCCAGCAGGGGGGAGCAGTACTTC; cdr3_aa: CASRGEQYF
j_call: TRBJ2-5; clone_size: few; d_call: NA; v_call: TRBV18; cdr3_nt: TGTGCCAGCTCACCACTTCCGGGGGTAGAGACCCAGTACTTC; cdr3_aa: CASSPLPGVETQYF
j_call: TRBJ1-1; clone_size: many; d_call: NA; v_call: TRBV30; cdr3_nt: TGTGCCTGGAGACCAGAATTCTACGGCGCTGAAGCTTTCTTT; cdr3_aa: CAWRPEFYGAEAFF
j_call: TRBJ2-5; clone_size: NA; d_call: NA; v_call: TRBV12-5; cdr3_nt: TGTGCTAGTGTGGCACGCAACAGAGCCCAAGAGACCCAGTACTTC; cdr3_aa: CASVARNRAQETQYF
j_call: TRBJ2-7; clone_size: many; d_call: TRBD1; v_call: TRBV3-1; cdr3_nt: TGTGCCAGCACCTCTTCCGGGACAGGGACCCCCATTTTCTACGAGCAGTACTTC; cdr3_aa: CASTSSGTGTPIFYEQYF
j_call: TRBJ2-2; clone_size: many; d_call: NA; v_call: TRBV6-1; cdr3_nt: TGTGCCAGCAGGCCCCCGAACACCGGGGAGCTGTTTTTT; cdr3_aa: CASRPPNTGELFF
j_call: TRBJ1-2; clone_size: once; d_call: TRBD1; v_call: TRBV12-3/TRBV12-4; cdr3_nt: TGTGCCAGCAGGGGATCGGGACAGAGCGGCTACACCTTC; cdr3_aa: CASRGSGQSGYTF
j_call: TRBJ1-1; clone_size: NA; d_call: NA; v_call: TRBV20-1; cdr3_nt: TGCAGTGCTAGAGATTCGCATAGGACAGTTAACACTGAAGCTTTCTTT; cdr3_aa: CSARDSHRTVNTEAFF
j_call: TRBJ2-3; clone_size: many; d_call: TRBD1; v_call: TRBV15; cdr3_nt: TGTGCCACCAGCAGGGGGACAGTTAGGTATTTT; cdr3_aa: CATSRGTVRYF
j_call: TRBJ2-5; clone_size: NA; d_call: TRBD2; v_call: TRBV19; cdr3_nt: TGTGCCACGGGAGGCTTCCAAGAGACCCAGTACTTC; cdr3_aa: CATGGFQETQYF
j_call: TRBJ2-5; clone_size: many; d_call: TRBD2; v_call: TRBV27; cdr3_nt: TGTGCCAGCAGTGCAGCGGGGCTAGCGGGAGGGCCGGAGTACTTC; cdr3_aa: CASSAAGLAGGPEYF
j_call: TRBJ1-2; clone_size: many; d_call: TRBD1; v_call: TRBV7-9; cdr3_nt: TGTGCCAGCAGCTTATTGACAGGGAATGGCTACACCTTC; cdr3_aa: CASSLLTGNGYTF
j_call: TRBJ2-7; clone_size: many; d_call: TRBD2; v_call: TRBV6-5; cdr3_nt: TGTGCCAGCAGTTACAGGACTAGCGGGAGCGACGAGCAGTACTTC; cdr3_aa: CASSYRTSGSDEQYF
j_call: TRBJ2-5; clone_size: many; d_call: TRBD2; v_call: TRBV29-1; cdr3_nt: TGCAGCGTCGGGAGAAGCGGGAGGGCCGCAGAGACCCAGTACTTC; cdr3_aa: CSVGRSGRAAETQYF
j_call: TRBJ2-7; clone_size: many; d_call: TRBD1; v_call: TRBV11-2; cdr3_nt: TGTGCCAGCAAACAGGGGGCGCGGTACGAGCAGTACTTC; cdr3_aa: CASKQGARYEQYF
j_call: TRBJ2-7; clone_size: many; d_call: NA; v_call: TRBV4-1; cdr3_nt: TGCGCCAGCAGCCAATTAGCCGAGTACGAGCAGTACTTC; cdr3_aa: CASSQLAEYEQYF
j_call: TRBJ1-3; clone_size: NA; d_call: NA; v_call: TRBV29-1; cdr3_nt: TGCAGCGGGAAAAGCTCAGGAAACACCATATATTTT; cdr3_aa: CSGKSSGNTIYF
j_call: TRBJ2-7; clone_size: many; d_call: NA; v_call: TRBV28; cdr3_nt: TGTGCCAGCACCCTCCGGACGGGACCGGGCTACGAGCAGTACTTC; cdr3_aa: CASTLRTGPGYEQYF
j_call: TRBJ1-6; clone_size: NA; d_call: NA; v_call: TRBV6-2/TRBV6-3; cdr3_nt: TGTGCCAGCAGAAGGGACACCGCCTCACCCCTCCACTTT; cdr3_aa: CASRRDTASPLHF
j_call: TRBJ2-5; clone_size: NA; d_call: TRBD2; v_call: TRBV6-2/TRBV6-3; cdr3_nt: TGTGCCAGCAGAGGACTAGACCGGACCCAGTACTTC; cdr3_aa: CASRGLDRTQYF
j_call: TRBJ2-7; clone_size: many; d_call: TRBD1; v_call: TRBV18; cdr3_nt: TGTGCCAGCTCACCTAAGACAGGGGGAGGCTACGAGCAGTACTTC; cdr3_aa: CASSPKTGGGYEQYF
j_call: TRBJ2-3; clone_size: many; d_call: NA; v_call: TRBV11-1; cdr3_nt: TGTGCCAGCAGCTTAGCGTCGGTTTCAGATACGCAGTATTTT; cdr3_aa: CASSLASVSDTQYF
j_call: TRBJ1-1; clone_size: many; d_call: NA; v_call: TRBV25-1; cdr3_nt: TGTGCCAGCAGTGACCATGGGATGAACACTGAAGCTTTCTTT; cdr3_aa: CASSDHGMNTEAFF
j_call: TRBJ1-1; clone_size: few; d_call: NA; v_call: TRBV20-1; cdr3_nt: TGCAGTGCTAGCAGGGAAAGGAACACTGAAGCTTTCTTT; cdr3_aa: CSASRERNTEAFF
j_call: TRBJ2-7; clone_size: NA; d_call: TRBD1; v_call: TRBV6-1; cdr3_nt: TGTGCCAGCGCCGGGACAGGGGGCGGCTACGAGCAGTACTTC; cdr3_aa: CASAGTGGGYEQYF
j_call: TRBJ2-5; clone_size: NA; d_call: NA; v_call: TRBV12-3/TRBV12-4; cdr3_nt: TGTGCCAGCAGTTTATATGAGGGGCGTGAGACCCAGTACTTC; cdr3_aa: CASSLYEGRETQYF
j_call: TRBJ2-7; clone_size: many; d_call: TRBD1; v_call: TRBV12-3/TRBV12-4; cdr3_nt: TGTGCCAGCAGACCCGGACAGGGGGCCTACGAGCAGTACTTC; cdr3_aa: CASRPGQGAYEQYF
j_call: TRBJ2-7; clone_size: many; d_call: NA; v_call: TRBV12-3/TRBV12-4; cdr3_nt: TGTGCCAGCAGTCAATCCGGGATCCCAGGGCTGAGGTACGAGCAGTACTTC; cdr3_aa: CASSQSGIPGLRYEQYF
j_call: TRBJ2-4; clone_size: many; d_call: NA; v_call: TRBV2; cdr3_nt: TGTGCCACGCGGGGCTTCGGCGCCCTAGGGGGGTCCATTCAGTACTTC; cdr3_aa: CATRGFGALGGSIQYF
j_call: TRBJ1-2; clone_size: NA; d_call: NA; v_call: TRBV20-1; cdr3_nt: TGCAGTGCTACTCGGTTCGGGGGGGAAGGCTACACCTTC; cdr3_aa: CSATRFGGEGYTF